This T cell receptor beta chain is drawn from a study of blood T cell repertoires in COVID-19. As for the study in general: Sites in the United States, Italy and Spain provided acute and convalescent COVID-19 samples.

This clone was counted between two and nine times. Each recovered donor of Cohort 3 presented with two negative PCRs, clearance, or symptom resolution. CDR1 is SGHDT and CDR2 is YYEEEE in the germline V gene. Germline trimming cut 2 bases from V and 4 bases from J; bases unmatched to any gene: 4. This CDR3 comprises 14 residues. Measured with immunoSEQ multiplex PCR; TCRdb has only the in-frame clones, and not every one. The sample consists of some 170,000 clones, approximately 85% of them appearing once. The rearrangement uses TRBV5-6 and TRBJ1-2, with 8 bases aligning to TRBD1. Material for sequencing was PBMCs or T cells enriched from blood (not recorded which). This TCR came from a man aged 40-55 years who had recovered from COVID-19. CDR3 in DNA: TGTGCCAGCAGCTTCAACAGGGGGGTCTATGGCTACACCTTC. It specifies CASSFNRGVYGYTF.